This T cell receptor (beta chain) was obtained from a study of memory CD4+ T cells and cytomegalovirus serostatus. The sort gate was single viable CD3+CD4+CD8-CD45RO+ cells for memory CD4+ T cells. Germline V CDR1 and CDR2: SGHTA, FQGNSA. The CDR3 spans 15 residues. With V trimmed by 2 bases and J by 6 bases, 5 bases remained unmatched. The table came from immunoSEQ multiplex PCR; TCRdb's copy has only in-frame clones and leaves some out. The table lists over 50,000 clones, roughly four fifths of them singletons. The sample taken for sequencing was memory CD4+ T cells from blood. This receptor was taken from an adult in good health and CMV-seronegative. This sequence joins TRBV7-2 and TRBJ2-4; the match to TRBD2 covers 9 bases. The CDR3 region has the DNA TGTGCCAGCAGCTTATCCGCGGGGGGGCTAAACATTCAGTACTTC. This gives the protein CASSLSAGGLNIQYF.